This T cell receptor beta chain comes out of a study of T-cell reconstitution after alpha-beta-depleted transplantation in children. Overall study results and limits: Several patients had high TCRbeta diversity at day 60; it came from surviving recipient T cells and thymic progenitors.

Preparation of the TCRbeta library used unique molecular identifiers. TCRdb redid the calling of the PCR reads with MiXCR, one entry per CDR3 protein. The data show a few hundred thousand distinct CDR3 sequences, with about 26% seen just once and roughly 2.6% held by the top ten. Per germline, CDR1 MNHEY and CDR2 SVGAGI. Trimming took 3 bases from V and 0 from J, leaving 12 bases between them. The CDR3 has 17 residues. Concerning this clonotype itself: Antigen unknown.

The clonotype comes from a girl aged 2 to 10 with Fanconi anemia, due to receive a stem cell transplant. The rearrangement joins TRBV6-5 to TRBJ2-6; D not certain. The sequencing used PBMCs, collected before TCRalphabeta/CD19-depleted stem cell transplant. CDR3 loop: CASSYGYLHSGANVLTF. Written as DNA, the CDR3 is TGTGCCAGCAGTTATGGGTATCTTCACTCTGGGGCCAACGTCCTGACTTTC.